This T cell receptor beta chain was observed in a study of shared clonotypes between healthy human individuals. Study-level findings and limits: Genetic and exposure-history diversity was limited by the few donors.

The ends were cut back, 4 bases at V and 3 bases at J, with 17 bases in the middle. The CDR3 is made up of 16 amino acids. The germline V gene has CDR1 SGHRS and CDR2 YFSETQ. Sequenced by immunoSEQ multiplex PCR; TCRdb stores in-frame clones only, minus some. In the table there are some 800,000 clones, about 92% of which are singletons. A word on this clone: Its antigen is unknown.

Naive CD8 cells lacked CD45RO and underwent positive selection for CCR7, leaving out terminally differentiated effector memory CD45RA+ cells. The chain is built from TRBV5-1 and TRBJ2-1, with D maybe TRBD2 (5 bases). This sequence was found in a man aged 25-45 years in good health. The source material was naive CD8+ T cells sorted from blood. CDR3 residues: CASSVGIGGFYNEQFF. The CDR3 DNA reads TGCGCCAGCAGCGTGGGGATTGGAGGTTTCTACAATGAGCAGTTCTTC.